This T cell receptor (beta chain) was recorded in a study of T cells in tuberculosis. As for this clone: Its target is unknown.

Regarding the study as a whole: The TCR-beta difference was not significant; alpha differences partly reflected length. GMM-specific TCRs were nearer to active tuberculosis alpha repertoires, suggesting expansion.

V lost 3 bases to trimming and J lost 1 base, with 9 bases between them. The CDR3 is made up of 14 amino acids. Germline V gene data show CDR1 as MNHEY and CDR2 as SMNVEV (reference sequence). Assay: immunoSEQ multiplex PCR; the TCRdb copy retains only in-frame clones and omits some. The sample carries under 45,000 clones, 95% recorded once. This rearrangement joins TRBV27 to TRBJ1-1, with D unresolved. This TCR derives from a donor between 10 and 29 years old with latent tuberculosis or without tuberculosis infection. The sample consisted of PBMCs. CDR3 residues: CASSLRVENTEAFF. CDR3 DNA: TGTGCCAGCAGTTTGAGGGTCGAGAACACTGAAGCTTTCTTT.